What follows is one TCR beta chain and its context. Antigen unknown. The sample belongs to a study of shared clonotypes between healthy human individuals. The study, taken as a whole, reports: Non-shared clonotypes had lower generation probabilities than clonotypes shared by all four sorted-subset donors.

Measured with immunoSEQ multiplex PCR; TCRdb has only the in-frame clones, and not every one. The table shows about 660,000 clones, with around 74% occurring only once. Donors included only healthy HIV-negative adults lacking recent acute infections or vaccinations. The CDR3 is 16 amino acids. With 5 bases clipped from V and 3 bases from J, the junction kept 8 bases outside the gene matches. CDR1 is SGHTA, CDR2 FQGNSA, per germline. The sequenced sample consisted of memory CD4+ T cells sorted from blood. The subset: CD45RA-negative fraction. The V gene is TRBV7-2, the J gene TRBJ2-3; 10 bases map to TRBD1. The sequence was collected from a woman aged 30 to 39 in good health. The CDR3 region has the DNA TGTGCCAGCAGCGGTCCCCGGACAGGGGGGACAGATACGCAGTATTTT. Protein product: CASSGPRTGGTDTQYF.